This T cell receptor beta chain is from a study of cytomegalovirus exposure and HLA in healthy donors. Some clones are missing from TCRdb's copy, which holds only in-frame ones; the method was immunoSEQ multiplex PCR. The table has roughly 70,000 clones, around nine tenths seen once. The CDR3 runs to 14 residues. V was cut by 1 base and J by 11 bases, with 17 bases left in between. From germline, CDR1 is GTSNPN and CDR2 SVGIG (reference sequence). The sample consisted of PBMCs. The receptor comes from a woman aged 18-30 years in good health and CMV-seropositive. The chain is built from TRBV30 and TRBJ1-4; TRBD1 might be the D (5 bases). The CDR3 loop is CAWSAGGKGRKLFF. The CDR3 bases are TGTGCCTGGAGTGCGGGAGGGAAGGGACGGAAACTGTTTTTT.